This T cell receptor (beta chain) was documented in a study of T cells after yellow fever vaccination (dated by TCRdb to the late 2010s). A note on the overall study: The SMART-Seq v4 Ultra Low Input RNA kit was used to prepare libraries from fractions with low cell numbers. Blood was collected at multiple timepoints before and after primary and secondary immunization, and bulk PBMC replicates and cell subsets were isolated. The cohort comprised two healthy male donors, one aged 18 to 29 and one aged 30 to 40 years. To follow T-cell clones before and after primary and booster YFV17D yellow fever vaccination, bulk TCR alpha and beta repertoires were sequenced over time.

TCR cDNA was synthesized by 5'RACE template switching, which introduced a universal primer site and unique molecular identifiers. cDNA synthesis was primed from both the TCR alpha and TCR beta constant segments. Libraries were amplified in two PCR steps, with sample barcodes and sequencing adapters added in the second step. Libraries were sequenced on Illumina HiSeq 2500 (2x100 bp) or NovaSeq (2x150 bp). In the source study's methods: Demultiplexing of reads and collapsing into UMI consensus sequences were performed with MIGEC, and V(D)J alignment was carried out with MiXCR. Vaccine-responding clonotypes were defined with edgeR using replicate PBMC samples, requiring FDR below 0.01 and a log2 fold change above 5 up to day 15. CD4 or CD8 identity was assigned to each bulk clonotype according to whether the clonotype was present at higher abundance in the sequenced CD4 repertoire or the sequenced CD8 repertoire. In TCRdb, the public reads were trimmed at Q25 with fastp and aligned with MiXCR, with productive beta chains retained. Every CDR3 protein is listed once, alongside the most common genes and DNA of its rows. The V and J calls reflect TCRdb's pipeline rather than the authors' work. The sample table lists 500,000 to 650,000 distinct CDR3 sequences, roughly 14% of them with a count of one. The ten top clones hold about 14% of the sample.

In this sample, this clonotype turned up many times. Its cognate antigen has yet to be identified. Qualities for individual bases were not recorded, and no much larger clone is one base off. What this sample's treatment or condition label stands for: live attenuated yellow fever vaccine strain. At each blood-draw timepoint, two biological replicates of bulk PBMCs were collected. A standard Ficoll-Paque protocol was used to isolate PBMCs from peripheral blood. RNA was extracted with TriZol from bulk PBMCs, CD4 and CD8 fractions, and dextramer-positive and dextramer-negative fractions. Findings and caveats that apply to the study as a whole: Computational filtering was required because FACS-sorted repertoires could contain abundant contaminating clonotypes from the bulk population. Compared with the primary T-cell response, the secondary T-cell response was faster but weaker, reaching its peak on day 5 rather than on day 15. Most clones expanded after primary vaccination were re-detected after the booster (around 96% of CD4 and roughly 85% of CD8), suggesting broad memory maintenance. The study included only a couple of donors, which limits how far the findings can be generalized. A small fraction of clonotypes showed up in both the CD4 and CD8 compartments, probably as a result of convergent recombination.

From the cysteine up to the phenylalanine, the CDR3 has a length of 14 residues. The only DNA kept is the CDR3, 42 bases in frame from the first base. CDR1 and CDR2, looked up from the germline V gene, are SGHTA and FQGNSA. V is pared back by 5 bases and J by 3 bases, with 14 bases lying between the germline termini. The clonotype was recovered from a man aged 30 to 45 who received the YFV17D yellow fever vaccine. The chain is encoded by TRBV7-2 joined to TRBJ2-7; too little of a D gene remains to name it. The sequences come from PBMCs, collected on the day of the yellow fever booster vaccination. CDR3 loop: CASSPAPTHYEQYF. The nucleotide sequence is given as TGTGCCAGCAGCCCCGCCCCAACCCACTACGAGCAGTACTTC.